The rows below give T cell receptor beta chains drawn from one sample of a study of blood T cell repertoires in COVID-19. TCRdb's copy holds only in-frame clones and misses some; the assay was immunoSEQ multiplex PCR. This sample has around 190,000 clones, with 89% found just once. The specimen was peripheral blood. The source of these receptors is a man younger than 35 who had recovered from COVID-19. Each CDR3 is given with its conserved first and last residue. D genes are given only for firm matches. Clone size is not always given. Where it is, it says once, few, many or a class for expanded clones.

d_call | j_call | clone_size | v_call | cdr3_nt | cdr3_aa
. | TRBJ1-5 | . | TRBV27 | TGTGCCAGCAGTCGGACAGTCAATCAGCCCCAGCATTTT | CASSRTVNQPQHF
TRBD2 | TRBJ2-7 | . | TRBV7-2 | TGTGCCAGCAGCCCTAGCGGGGGGGACTTCTTATACGAGCAGTACTTC | CASSPSGGDFLYEQYF
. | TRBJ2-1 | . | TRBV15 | TGTGCCACCAGCAGGGATTTGGCGGGCTCCTACAATGAGCAGTTCTTC | CATSRDLAGSYNEQFF
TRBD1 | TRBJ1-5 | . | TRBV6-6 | TGTGCCAGCAGTTATACAGGGGCCGCGCTTAATCAGCCCCAGCATTTT | CASSYTGAALNQPQHF
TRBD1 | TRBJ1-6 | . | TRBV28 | TGTGCCAGCAGTAGGACAGGGGAATCCTATAATTCACCCCTCCACTTT | CASSRTGESYNSPLHF
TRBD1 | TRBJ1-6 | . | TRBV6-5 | TGTGCCAGCAGCCGCACAGGGGACGGTTCACCCCTCCACTTT | CASSRTGDGSPLHF
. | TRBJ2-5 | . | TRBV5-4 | TGTGCCAGCAGCAACGTAGGACAGATCCAAGAGACCCAGTACTTC | CASSNVGQIQETQYF
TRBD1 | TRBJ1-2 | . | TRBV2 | TGTGCCAGCAGTAAACAGGGGGATGGCTACACCTTC | CASSKQGDGYTF
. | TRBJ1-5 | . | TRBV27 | TGTGCCAGCAGTCTTCTCCTTGGCAATCAGCCCCAGCATTTT | CASSLLLGNQPQHF
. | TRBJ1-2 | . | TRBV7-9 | TGTGCCAGCAGCCCACAGGGCCCCTCTGGCTACACCTTC | CASSPQGPSGYTF
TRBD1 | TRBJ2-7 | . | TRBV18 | TGTGCCAGCTCACTCTCCCCGGGACAGACCTACGAGCAGTACTTC | CASSLSPGQTYEQYF
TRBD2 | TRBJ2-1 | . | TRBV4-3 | TGCGCCAGCACGAGACTAGCGGGAGCCTACAATGAGCAGTTCTTC | CASTRLAGAYNEQFF
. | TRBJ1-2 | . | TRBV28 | TGTGCCAGCAGTTTGGGGCAGACCTATGGCTACACCTTC | CASSLGQTYGYTF
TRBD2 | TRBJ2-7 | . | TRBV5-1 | TGCGCCAGCAGGCTCGCCACTAGCGGGAGGTCCTACGAGCAGTACTTC | CASRLATSGRSYEQYF
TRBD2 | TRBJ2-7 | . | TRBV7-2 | TGTGCCAGCAGCGCAATTCCGGGAGGCTCCTACGAGCAGTACTTC | CASSAIPGGSYEQYF
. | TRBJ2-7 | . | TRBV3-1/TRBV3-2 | TGTGCCAGCAGCCAAGATTGGCGGGAGCAGTACTTC | CASSQDWREQYF
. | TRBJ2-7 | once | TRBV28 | TGTGCCAGCAGTTTAGGGCAGTTCTACGAGCAGTACTTC | CASSLGQFYEQYF
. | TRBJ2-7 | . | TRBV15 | TGTGCCACCAGCCGCCCGGGAGACGGGACGCAGTACTTC | CATSRPGDGTQYF